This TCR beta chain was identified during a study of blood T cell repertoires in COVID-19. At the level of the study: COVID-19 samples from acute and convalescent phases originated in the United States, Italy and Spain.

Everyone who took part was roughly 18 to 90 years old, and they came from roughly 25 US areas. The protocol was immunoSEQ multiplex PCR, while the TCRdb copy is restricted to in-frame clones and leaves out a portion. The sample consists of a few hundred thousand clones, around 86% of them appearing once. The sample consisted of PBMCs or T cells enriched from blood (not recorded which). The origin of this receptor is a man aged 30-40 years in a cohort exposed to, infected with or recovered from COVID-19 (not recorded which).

CDR3 region: CASGLMTSGRTYNEQFF. CDR3 DNA sequence: TGTGCTAGTGGTTTGATGACTAGCGGGAGGACCTACAATGAGCAGTTCTTC. This chain joins TRBV12-5 and TRBJ2-1; 13 bases fit TRBD2. CDR3 length: 17 amino acids. The J segment lost 2 bases and the V segment lost 2 bases, leaving 3 bases of the junction unmatched. The germline CDR1 and CDR2 sequences are LGHNT and FRNRAP.